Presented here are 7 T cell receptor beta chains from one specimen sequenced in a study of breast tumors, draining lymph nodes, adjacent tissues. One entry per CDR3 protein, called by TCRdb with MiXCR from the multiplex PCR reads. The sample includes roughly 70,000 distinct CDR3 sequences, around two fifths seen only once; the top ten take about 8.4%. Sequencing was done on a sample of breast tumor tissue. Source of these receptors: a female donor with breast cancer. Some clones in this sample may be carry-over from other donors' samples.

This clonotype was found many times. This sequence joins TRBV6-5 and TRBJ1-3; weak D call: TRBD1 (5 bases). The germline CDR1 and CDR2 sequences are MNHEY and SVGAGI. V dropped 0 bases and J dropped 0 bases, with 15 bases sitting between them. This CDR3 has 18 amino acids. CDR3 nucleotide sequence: TGTGCCAGCAGTTACTCGGGGCAGGCGTTTACCTCTGGAAACACCATATATTTT. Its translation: CASSYSGQAFTSGNTIYF.

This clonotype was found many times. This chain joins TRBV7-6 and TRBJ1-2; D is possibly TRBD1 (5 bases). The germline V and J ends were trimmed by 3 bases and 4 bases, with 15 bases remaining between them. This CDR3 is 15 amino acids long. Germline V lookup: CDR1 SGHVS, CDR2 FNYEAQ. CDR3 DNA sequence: TGTGCCAGCAGCTTGGGTGGGGGTCAGGGCTATGGCTACACCTTC. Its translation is CASSLGGGQGYGYTF.

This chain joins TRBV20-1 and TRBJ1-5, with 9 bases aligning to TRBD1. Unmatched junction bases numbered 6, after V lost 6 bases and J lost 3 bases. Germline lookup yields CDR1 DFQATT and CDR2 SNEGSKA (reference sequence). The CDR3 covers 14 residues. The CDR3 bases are TGCAGTGCAACCGGGACAGGGCCCAATCAGCCCCAGCATTTT. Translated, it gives CSATGTGPNQPQHF.

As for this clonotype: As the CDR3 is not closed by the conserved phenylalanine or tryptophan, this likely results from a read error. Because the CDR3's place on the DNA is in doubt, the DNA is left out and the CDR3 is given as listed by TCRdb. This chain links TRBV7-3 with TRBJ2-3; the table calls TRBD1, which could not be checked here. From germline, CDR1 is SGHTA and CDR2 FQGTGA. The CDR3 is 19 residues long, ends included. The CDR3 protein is CASSFYICSARGGGVDLNS.

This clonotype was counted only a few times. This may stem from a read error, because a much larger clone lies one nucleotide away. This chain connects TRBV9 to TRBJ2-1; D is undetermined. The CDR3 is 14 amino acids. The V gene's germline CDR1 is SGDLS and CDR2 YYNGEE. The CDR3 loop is CASSVEDINNEQSF. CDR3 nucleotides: TGTGCCAGCAGCGTAGAAGACATAAACAATGAGCAGTCCTTC.

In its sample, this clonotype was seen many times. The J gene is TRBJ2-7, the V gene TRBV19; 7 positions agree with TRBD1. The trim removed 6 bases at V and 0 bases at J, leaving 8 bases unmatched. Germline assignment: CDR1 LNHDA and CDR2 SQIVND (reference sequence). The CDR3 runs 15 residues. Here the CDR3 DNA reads TGTGCCAGTAGGCTAACCGGGACAGCCTCCTACGAGCAGTACTTC. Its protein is CASRLTGTASYEQYF.

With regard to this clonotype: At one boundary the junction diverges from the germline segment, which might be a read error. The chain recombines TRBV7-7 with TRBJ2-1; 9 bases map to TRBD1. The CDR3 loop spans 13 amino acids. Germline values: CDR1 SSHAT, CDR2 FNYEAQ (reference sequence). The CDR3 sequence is CASSPTLQGAEVF. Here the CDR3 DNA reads TGTGCTAGCAGCCCAACCCTACAGGGGGCTGAGGTCTTC.